The 3 T cell receptor beta chains listed next were all sequenced from one sample in a study of T cell changes during pregnancy in multiple sclerosis. The table came from immunoSEQ multiplex PCR; TCRdb's copy has only in-frame clones and leaves some out. The table lists some 80,000 clones, about 93% of them singletons. This sample comprised CD4+ T cells from peripheral blood mononuclear cells, obtained after pregnancy. The receptor source for this set is a female donor with multiple sclerosis, enrolled in a pregnancy study.

This chain joins TRBV19 and TRBJ2-5; 10 bases are a match to TRBD2. This CDR3 is built from 14 residues. CDR1 and CDR2 (germline): LNHDA, SQIVND (reference sequence). Trimming took 6 bases from V and 4 from J; bases not matched to a gene: 5. The CDR3 region is CASRKREGLETQYF. For the CDR3, the DNA is TGTGCCAGTAGGAAGCGGGAGGGCCTAGAGACCCAGTACTTC.

The gene calls are TRBV6-5 and TRBJ2-3; a weak D match, TRBD2 (6 bases). The CDR3 is 15 residues long. Looked up from germline, CDR1 is MNHEY and CDR2 is SVGAGI. The germline V and J ends were trimmed by 0 bases and 4 bases, with 11 bases remaining between them. This CDR3 reads CASSYSELAADTQYF. The CDR3, as DNA: TGTGCCAGCAGTTACTCGGAACTAGCCGCAGATACGCAGTATTTT.

The chain recombines TRBV9 with TRBJ2-1; 8 nucleotides align to TRBD2. The V and J ends lost 0 bases and 4 bases, in that order; junction bases with no gene match: 9. The length of the CDR3 is 17 residues. The V gene's germline CDR1 is SGDLS and CDR2 YYNGEE. The chain's CDR3 is CASSVVPAGESYNEQFF. The CDR3 DNA reads as TGTGCCAGCAGCGTAGTCCCAGCGGGAGAATCTTACAATGAGCAGTTCTTC.